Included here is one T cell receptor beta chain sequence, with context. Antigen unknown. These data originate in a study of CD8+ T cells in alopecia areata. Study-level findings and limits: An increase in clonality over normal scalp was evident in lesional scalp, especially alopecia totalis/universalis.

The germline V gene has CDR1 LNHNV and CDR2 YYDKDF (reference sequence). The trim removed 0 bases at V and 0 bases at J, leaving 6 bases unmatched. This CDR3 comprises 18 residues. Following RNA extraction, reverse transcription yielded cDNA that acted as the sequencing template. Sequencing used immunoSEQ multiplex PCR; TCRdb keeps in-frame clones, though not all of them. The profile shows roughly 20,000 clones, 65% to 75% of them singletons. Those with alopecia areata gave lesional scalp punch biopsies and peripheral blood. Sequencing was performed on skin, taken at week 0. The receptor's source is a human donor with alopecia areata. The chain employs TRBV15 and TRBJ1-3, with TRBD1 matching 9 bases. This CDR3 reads CATSREGGQGVSGNTIYF. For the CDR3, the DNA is TGTGCCACCAGCAGAGAAGGGGGACAGGGAGTCTCTGGAAACACCATATATTTT.